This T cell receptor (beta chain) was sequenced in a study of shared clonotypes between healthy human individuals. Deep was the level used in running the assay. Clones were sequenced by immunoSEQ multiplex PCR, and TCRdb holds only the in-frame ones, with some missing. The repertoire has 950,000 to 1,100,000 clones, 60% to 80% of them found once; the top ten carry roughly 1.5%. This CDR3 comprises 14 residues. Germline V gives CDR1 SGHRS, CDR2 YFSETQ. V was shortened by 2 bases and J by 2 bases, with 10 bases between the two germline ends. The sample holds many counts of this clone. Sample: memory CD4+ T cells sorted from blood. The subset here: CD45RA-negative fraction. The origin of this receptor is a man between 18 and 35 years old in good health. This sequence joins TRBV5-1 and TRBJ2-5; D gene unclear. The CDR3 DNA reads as TGCGCCAGCAGCTTTGAGCAAGGGCAAGAGACCCAGTACTTC. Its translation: CASSFEQGQETQYF. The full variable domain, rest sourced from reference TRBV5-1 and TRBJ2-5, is KAGVTQTPRYLIKTRGQQVTLSCSPISGHRSVSWYQQTPGQGLQFLFEYFSETQRNKGNFPGRFSGRQFSNSRSEMNVSTLELGDSALYLCASSFEQGQETQYFGPGTRLLVL.